This T cell receptor (beta chain) appears in the sequencing data of a study of blood T cell repertoires in COVID-19 (TCRdb year 2020). With respect to the entire study: Samples from collaborators originated in the United States, Italy and Spain and spanned both the acute and convalescent phases of COVID-19. The material from the prospective study consisted of cDNA or gDNA derived from T cells, B-cell-depleted T cells, or PBMCs. The dataset comprised deeply sampled blood TCRbeta repertoires from subjects exposed to, actively infected with, or recovered from COVID-19. The repertoires were released in a freely available public database meant as a resource for research on the immune response to SARS-CoV-2. The samples were drawn from two sources: the first 160 participants of the ongoing ImmuneRACE study, and 1,000 to 1,500 subjects contributed by 6 global collaborators. The sample metadata nearly always contained a de-identified subject ID, COVID-19 status, age in years and sex. HLA class I and class II types, where available, came from metadata supplied by the sample provider rather than from assay-based typing. The paper's findings and limits, for the study overall: Clinical and demographic metadata were provided uncurated, with the amount varying by source and participant.

TCRbeta CDR3 regions were amplified from genomic DNA by means of the immunoSEQ Assay, a bias-controlled multiplex PCR. For the original study's pipeline: The number of nucleated cells in each sample was estimated by amplification of reference gene primers within the assay. To quantify the absolute abundance of each unique TCRbeta CDR3 rearrangement, sequence reads were collapsed and filtered. For each sample, productive Simpson clonality was calculated as the square root of Simpson's diversity index over productive rearrangements. TCRdb retrieved this table from immuneACCESS and kept in-frame rearrangements only. Not all clones are present; in checked studies, unresolved V genes account for under half, and no reason is known for the remainder. Clone size and the V and J calls come from that table; the DNA yielded D and trimming. This sample lists fewer than 150,000 clones; approximately 87% were detected once. Of the sample, more than 4% falls within the top ten clones.

Whole blood was collected in K2EDTA tubes by collaborating institutions according to the institutions' own protocols. For TCRbeta analysis, collaborators shipped samples as frozen whole blood, isolated PBMCs, or DNA extracted from either of those sample types. As for this clone: The antigen it recognizes is unknown. The sample holds no much larger clone one base away, and base qualities are not on file.

CDR1 and CDR2 are read off the germline V gene as SGHDT and YYEEEE. Trimming removed 1 base from V and 5 bases from J, leaving 10 bases between the germline ends. From its cysteine to its phenylalanine, the CDR3 spans 13 amino acids. Kept here is only the CDR3 DNA, which spans 39 bases and is read in frame from base 1. This receptor was obtained from a middle-aged woman with acute or convalescent COVID-19. The sequenced sample was peripheral blood. Rearrangement joined TRBV5-6 to TRBJ2-7; a tentative D call is TRBD1 (6 bases match). The DNA sequence is as follows: TGTGCCAGCAGCTTGACAGGGTATCACGAGCAGTACTTC. This yields the protein CASSLTGYHEQYF.